Detailed here is one T cell receptor (beta chain). The entry originates in a study of blood T cell repertoires in COVID-19. In germline, CDR1 is SQVTM, CDR2 ANQGSEA. The CDR3 is made up of 13 amino acids. Assay used: immunoSEQ multiplex PCR; TCRdb lists only in-frame clones, some missing. The data contain 250,000 to 300,000 clones, roughly 80% of them seen just once; the ten biggest clones take up 4.2%. This chain joins TRBV29-1 and TRBJ2-3; tentatively, D is TRBD2 (6 bases). Sequences were obtained from peripheral blood. This receptor was taken from a man in his sixties with acute or convalescent COVID-19. As DNA, the CDR3 is TGCACCCTCCAGGGAGGATTGACAGATACGCAGTATTTT. Its protein product is CTLQGGLTDTQYF.